The text below deals with one T cell receptor (beta chain). The record originates from a study of technical replicates of blood from several donors. Clones were sequenced by immunoSEQ multiplex PCR, and TCRdb holds only the in-frame ones, with some missing. The data show 70,000 to 85,000 clones, with 95% to 98% seen just once and more than 0.15% held by the top ten. Germline assignment: CDR1 SGHDN and CDR2 FVKESK. CDR3 length: 15 amino acids. With V trimmed by 4 bases and J by 10 bases, 9 bases remained unmatched. The receptor comes from a human donor in good health. The chain recombines TRBV14 with TRBJ1-6, with 8 positions matching TRBD1. Specimen: T cells isolated from PBMCs. In DNA, the CDR3 is TGTGCCAGCAGCCTCTCGACAGGGGCGGGCTCACCCCTCCACTTT. Translation gives CASSLSTGAGSPLHF. The variable domain in full, with the rest retrieved from reference TRBV14 and TRBJ1-6, is EAGVTQFPSHSVIEKGQTVTLRCDPISGHDNLYWYRRVMGKEIKFLLHFVKESKQDESGMPNNRFLAERTGGTYSTLKVQPAELEDSGVYFCASSLSTGAGSPLHFGNGTRLTVT.